These 23 T cell receptor beta chains came from one sample sequenced in a study of cytomegalovirus exposure and HLA in healthy donors. Primers: 60 Vbeta forward and 13 Jbeta reverse. The data were produced by immunoSEQ multiplex PCR, yet TCRdb's version contains in-frame clones alone and is incomplete. This table has under 200,000 clones, around 76% appearing once. The specimen sequenced was PBMCs. These receptors were taken from a woman aged 25-40 years in good health and CMV-seropositive.

This clone was observed a handful of times. The chain is built from TRBV6-1 and TRBJ2-7; 13 positions match TRBD2. V trimming: 2 bases; J trimming: 7 bases; junction bases outside the gene matches: 8. The CDR3 spans 16 residues. From germline, CDR1 is MNHNS and CDR2 SASEGT. The CDR3 protein is CASSEPTSGRLREQYF. CDR3 sequence (DNA): TGTGCCAGCAGTGAACCGACTAGCGGGAGGCTTAGGGAGCAGTACTTC.

A note on this clone: One end of the junction does not line up with germline, which may come from a read error. The chain carries TRBV20-1 and TRBJ2-7, with TRBD1 matching 7 bases. The CDR3 sequence is 9 residues long. The germline CDR1 and CDR2 sequences are DFQATT and SNEGSKA (reference sequence). For the CDR3, the DNA is TGCAGTGCTAGAGAGGGACAGAACTTC. The encoded protein is CSAREGQNF.

To note about this clone: The sample carries other DNA sequences with the same CDR3. The chain combines TRBV19 with TRBJ1-5, with D possibly being TRBD1 (6 bases). The germline V and J ends were trimmed by 8 bases and 1 base, with 27 bases remaining between them. This CDR3 has 19 residues. Germline assignment: CDR1 LNHDA and CDR2 SQIVND (reference sequence). Written as DNA, the CDR3 is TGTGCCAGTCGTCCATCTGGAACAGGGTACTTTGGGAGCAATCAGCCCCAGCATTTT. This encodes CASRPSGTGYFGSNQPQHF.

The rearrangement uses TRBV14 and TRBJ2-7, with TRBD1 matching 12 bases. From germline, CDR1 is SGHDN and CDR2 FVKESK. There are 16 residues in the CDR3. V lost 2 bases to trimming and J lost 6 bases; unmatched junction nucleotides: 8. The DNA of the CDR3 is TGTGCCAGCAGCCAACCTTCGGGACAGGGGGCGTTCGAGCAGTACTTC. Its protein product is CASSQPSGQGAFEQYF.

The chain carries TRBV7-9 and TRBJ1-2, with 8 bases identical to TRBD1. The CDR3 totals 13 residues. Germline V gene data show CDR1 as SEHNR and CDR2 as FQNEAQ (reference sequence). V shed 2 bases, J shed 6 bases, and the junction held 2 bases outside the gene matches. CDR3 sequence reads: CASSLSGGNGYTF. The CDR3, as DNA: TGTGCCAGCAGCTTATCAGGGGGCAATGGCTACACCTTC.

This clone was found a few times. The genes are TRBV4-3 and TRBJ2-7; 14 nucleotides line up with TRBD2. Germline assignment: CDR1 LGHNA and CDR2 YSLEER. Trimming cost V 1 base and J 1 base; bases outside gene matches: 3. This CDR3 comprises 17 residues. The CDR3 DNA sequence: TGCGCCAGCAGCCAAGGCGGACTAGCGGGAGGTTCCTACGAGCAGTACTTC. Encoded protein: CASSQGGLAGGSYEQYF.

The genes are TRBV5-4 and TRBJ2-1; D may be TRBD2 (6 bases). CDR1 SGHNT and CDR2 YYREEE come from the germline V gene (reference sequence). Trimming left V 4 bases short and J 7 bases short, with 15 bases between. CDR3 length: 14 residues. The CDR3 DNA reads TGTGCCAGCAGCCATATAGGGACTGAGAATGAGCAGTTCTTC. Encoded protein: CASSHIGTENEQFF.

This chain uses TRBV19 with TRBJ2-1, with 7 nucleotides matching TRBD1. V shed 5 bases, J shed 3 bases, and the junction held 4 bases outside the gene matches. The germline V gene encodes CDR1 LNHDA and CDR2 SQIVND (reference sequence). This CDR3 is 14 amino acids long. The CDR3: CASSVQGNYNEQFF. The DNA for the CDR3 is TGTGCCAGTAGTGTACAGGGGAACTACAATGAGCAGTTCTTC. Drawing the rest from reference TRBV19 and TRBJ2-1, the complete variable domain is DGGITQSPKYLFRKEGQNVTLSCEQNLNHDAMYWYRQDPGQGLRLIYYSQIVNDFQKGDIAEGYSVSREKKESFPLTVTSAQKNPTAFYLCASSVQGNYNEQFFGPGTRLTVL.

The chain combines TRBV5-1 with TRBJ2-1; D remains ambiguous. Trimming took 3 bases from V and 1 from J, leaving 5 bases between them. The CDR3 has 13 amino acids. The germline gives CDR1 SGHRS, CDR2 YFSETQ. CDR3 amino acids: CASSWSSYNEQFF. CDR3 bases: TGCGCCAGCAGCTGGAGTTCCTACAATGAGCAGTTCTTC.

This clone was seen only once. V usage is TRBV4-2 and J usage is TRBJ2-5, with 9 bases lining up with TRBD2. The J call is doubtful: the DNA matches TRBJ2-7 better. Per germline, CDR1 LGHNA and CDR2 YNFKEQ. This CDR3 region has 15 residues. The CDR3, as DNA: TGTGCCAGCAGCCAAGCGGAGCGGGGGGACTACGAGCAGTACTTC. Translating it yields CASSQAERGDYEQYF.

The V call is TRBV7-9, the J call TRBJ1-5; D gene ambiguous. V lost 5 bases to trimming and J lost 5 bases, with 7 bases between them. The CDR3 covers 12 residues. Germline CDR1 reads SEHNR; CDR2 reads FQNEAQ (reference sequence). CDR3 sequence (DNA): TGTGCCAGCAGCCCCGGGGATCAGCCCCAGCATTTT. It encodes CASSPGDQPQHF.

In this sample, this clone turned up once. The rearrangement joins TRBV6-5 to TRBJ1-2; D gene uncertain. The germline CDR1 and CDR2 sequences are MNHEY and SVGAGI. The CDR3 spans 14 residues. V was shortened by 2 bases and J by 10 bases, with 17 bases between the two germline ends. In DNA form, the CDR3 reads TGTGCCAGCAGTTACGCGACAAGTAAATCTCACTACACCTTC. Translation gives CASSYATSKSHYTF.

The chain joins TRBV6-1 to TRBJ2-1; possible D gene TRBD1, 5 bases. This CDR3 spans 14 amino acids. V was shortened by 3 bases and J by 7 bases, with 13 bases between the two germline ends. Germline V gene lookup returns CDR1 MNHNS and CDR2 SASEGT. The CDR3 protein is CASSDLGDPNEQFF. In DNA form, the CDR3 reads TGTGCCAGCAGTGATCTAGGGGATCCGAATGAGCAGTTCTTC.

This sequence joins TRBV12-5 and TRBJ2-2; 8 bases are shared with TRBD1. Germline lookup yields CDR1 LGHNT and CDR2 FRNRAP. V lost 3 bases, J lost 1 base, and 1 base stayed unmatched. The CDR3 consists of 15 residues. The CDR3 sequence is CASGLTGGNTGELFF. The CDR3 nucleotides are TGTGCTAGTGGTTTAACAGGGGGGAACACCGGGGAGCTGTTTTTT. The full variable domain, in which reference TRBV12-5 and TRBJ2-2 provide the parts outside the CDR3, is DARVTQTPRHKVTEMGQEVTMRCQPILGHNTVFWYRQTMMQGLELLAYFRNRAPLDDSGMPKDRFSAEMPDATLATLKIQPSEPRDSAVYFCASGLTGGNTGELFFGEGSRLTVL.

This chain uses TRBV10-3 with TRBJ1-3, with 7 nucleotides matching TRBD1. CDR3 length equals 17 residues. CDR1 ENHRY and CDR2 SYGVKD come from the germline V gene. V was pared by 4 bases and J by 0 bases, with 9 bases of the junction left unmatched. CDR3 region: CAISGGQTYSSGNTIYF. As DNA, the CDR3 is TGTGCCATCAGTGGGGGACAGACATACAGCTCTGGAAACACCATATATTTT.

This sequence joins TRBV30 and TRBJ1-2; 7 positions agree with TRBD1. The CDR3 covers 16 residues. Germline V gives CDR1 GTSNPN, CDR2 SVGIG (reference sequence). Trimming cost V 2 bases and J 3 bases; bases outside gene matches: 12. The CDR3, as DNA: TGTGCCTGGAGTTACGTGACGTCCAGGGGGGACTATGGCTACACCTTC. Its translation: CAWSYVTSRGDYGYTF.

The rearrangement links TRBV4-3 to TRBJ2-5; 9 bases align to TRBD2. This CDR3 region has 16 residues. Germline lookup yields CDR1 LGHNA and CDR2 YSLEER. Losses at the gene ends were 1 base for V and 5 bases for J; bases not matched to a gene: 8. The CDR3 region is CASSQAPAGGYETQYF. The CDR3 DNA reads as TGCGCCAGCAGCCAAGCCCCAGCGGGGGGTTACGAGACCCAGTACTTC.

The chain carries TRBV27 and TRBJ1-3, with unresolved D. The germline CDR1 and CDR2 sequences are MNHEY and SMNVEV (reference sequence). V lost 2 bases and J 4 bases, leaving 6 bases between the germline ends. The length of the CDR3 is 13 residues. The CDR3 sequence: CASSLGQGNTIYF. CDR3 DNA: TGTGCCAGCAGTTTAGGGCAGGGAAACACCATATATTTT.

This clone was seen once. V gene TRBV2 combines with J gene TRBJ2-2; 14 bases align to TRBD2. Germline CDR1 and CDR2: SNHLY and FYNNEI. CDR3 length: 21 residues. Losses at the gene ends were 0 bases for V and 3 bases for J; bases not matched to a gene: 12. CDR3 residues: CASSEALLWRLAGGYTGELFF. The CDR3, as DNA: TGTGCCAGCAGTGAAGCGCTTCTTTGGCGACTAGCGGGGGGGTACACCGGGGAGCTGTTTTTT.

V is TRBV9 and J is TRBJ2-3; D unresolved. Germline V lookup: CDR1 SGDLS, CDR2 YYNGEE. CDR3 length: 15 amino acids. V gave up 0 bases and J gave up 0 bases, with 8 bases separating them. CDR3 sequence: CASSVGASSTDTQYF. For the CDR3, the DNA is TGTGCCAGCAGCGTAGGGGCATCTAGCACAGATACGCAGTATTTT.

This clone occurred a few times. The chain joins TRBV5-1 to TRBJ2-1; 7 bases are shared with TRBD1. Trimming took 2 bases from V and 4 from J; bases not matched to a gene: 12. This CDR3 contains 17 residues. Germline-derived CDR1 and CDR2 are SGHRS and YFSETQ. This CDR3 reads CASSFSATGINYNEQFF. The CDR3 DNA reads as TGCGCCAGCAGCTTCTCCGCGACAGGGATCAATTACAATGAGCAGTTCTTC.

A few counts support this clone. The rearrangement links TRBV27 to TRBJ1-2, with D unresolved. Trimming removed 5 bases from V and 6 bases from J, with 16 bases in between. Germline assignment: CDR1 MNHEY and CDR2 SMNVEV (reference sequence). The CDR3 length is 14 residues. CDR3 sequence (DNA): TGTGCCAGCAGTCGACTAGACGGGAGGAATGGCTACACCTTC. Residues: CASSRLDGRNGYTF.

The chain carries TRBV15 and TRBJ1-2, with 7 bases identical to TRBD1. Trimming took 0 bases from V and 0 from J; bases not matched to a gene: 7. The germline CDR1 and CDR2 sequences are LNHNV and YYDKDF (reference sequence). This CDR3 comprises 17 residues. The CDR3 DNA reads as TGTGCCACCAGCAGAGACCGCGGGACAGATACTAACTATGGCTACACCTTC. This sequence encodes CATSRDRGTDTNYGYTF.